The 18 T cell receptor beta chains below come from one sample, sequenced in a study of CD8 T cells in ankylosing spondylitis. A single record per CDR3 protein comes from TCRdb applying MiXCR to the 5' RACE reads. The top ten hold 25% to 30% of the sample, which has around 150,000 distinct CDR3 sequences, approximately 10% seen once. The sample was blood, either unsorted or a sorted T cell fraction (not recorded which). The receptors were sampled from a male donor with ankylosing spondylitis or in good health (not recorded which).

This clonotype occurred many times. The chain links TRBV5-1 to TRBJ2-1, with 14 bases that match TRBD2. This CDR3 spans 18 amino acids. Germline CDR1 SGHRS, CDR2 YFSETQ. The V segment lost 0 bases and the J segment 7 bases; nucleotides outside the gene matches: 9. CDR3 residues: CASSLAFGTSGGKNEQFF. For the CDR3, the DNA is TGCGCCAGCAGCTTGGCCTTTGGGACTAGCGGGGGTAAGAATGAGCAGTTCTTC.

Ten or more counts support this clonotype. The chain employs TRBV5-5 and TRBJ1-5; D not certain. This CDR3 has 14 amino acids. Trimming pared 2 bases from V and 4 bases from J, leaving 10 bases between. CDR1 and CDR2 from the germline V gene are SGHKS and YYEKEE (reference sequence). CDR3: CASSFGSANQPQHF. CDR3 coding DNA: TGTGCCAGCAGCTTCGGGTCGGCAAATCAGCCCCAGCATTTT.

Ten or more counts support this clonotype. The rearrangement links TRBV5-1 to TRBJ2-5; 8 bases are a match to TRBD1. V dropped 4 bases and J dropped 5; count of bases not matched to a gene: 10. Germline CDR1 and CDR2: SGHRS and YFSETQ. The CDR3 is made up of 15 amino acids. This CDR3 is CASSRGDRTRETQYF. In nucleotides, the CDR3 is TGCGCCAGCAGCCGCGGGGACAGGACCCGGGAGACCCAGTACTTC.

This clonotype came up many times. Here the CDR3 reads CASSSGNTGELFF. CDR3 DNA: TGTGCCAGCAGCTCCGGGAACACCGGGGAGCTGTTTTTT. V is TRBV5-5 and J is TRBJ2-2; D not certain. This CDR3 region has 13 residues. Germline-derived CDR1 and CDR2 are SGHKS and YYEKEE (reference sequence). The V end lost 3 bases, the J end lost 1 base, and 4 bases lay between the germline ends.

The sample holds a few counts of this clonotype. The chain combines TRBV5-1 with TRBJ2-5, with a weak D call TRBD2 (5 bases). Trimming stripped 3 bases from V and 2 bases from J, with 8 bases between. Germline values: CDR1 SGHRS, CDR2 YFSETQ. The CDR3 extends over 13 amino acids. The CDR3: CASSYSGQETQYF. Here the CDR3 DNA reads TGCGCCAGCAGCTATTCGGGACAAGAGACCCAGTACTTC.

In this sample, this clonotype turned up many times. The chain couples TRBV20-1 to TRBJ1-1, with a tentative D call TRBD1 (5 bases). The ends were cut back, 5 bases at V and 4 bases at J, with 14 bases in the middle. The germline CDR1 and CDR2 sequences are DFQATT and SNEGSKA (reference sequence). The length of the CDR3 is 13 residues. CDR3 loop: CSADYQGFTEAFF. The CDR3 nucleotides read TGCAGTGCTGATTACCAGGGTTTCACTGAAGCTTTCTTT.

This clonotype showed up many times. This chain joins TRBV29-1 and TRBJ2-5, with 9 bases lining up with TRBD2. Trimming cost V 5 bases and J 5 bases; bases outside gene matches: 12. The CDR3 contains 15 residues. Germline V lookup: CDR1 SQVTM, CDR2 ANQGSEA. The CDR3 loop reads CSVSLGGRARETQYF. The CDR3 DNA follows: TGCAGCGTTTCCCTGGGCGGGAGGGCCAGGGAGACCCAGTACTTC.

The rearrangement links TRBV29-1 to TRBJ2-6; 7 nucleotides align to TRBD1. Germline assignment: CDR1 SQVTM and CDR2 ANQGSEA. The CDR3 runs 18 residues. V shed 0 bases and J 4 bases; nucleotides not matched to a gene: 12. In nucleotides, the CDR3 is TGCAGCGTTGAAGATCTGGGACAGAACCTCCAGGGGGCCAACGTCCTGACTTTC. Its translation is CSVEDLGQNLQGANVLTF.

This clonotype appeared once. V is TRBV20-1 and J is TRBJ2-5; 8 bases line up with TRBD2. Per the germline V gene, CDR1 is DFQATT and CDR2 is SNEGSKA (reference sequence). This CDR3 region has 13 residues. Unmatched junction bases numbered 6, after V lost 6 bases and J lost 3 bases. CDR3 DNA sequence: TGCAGTGCGGAACTAGCGGCGGAAGAGACCCAGTACTTC. Amino acids: CSAELAAEETQYF.

V is TRBV5-1 and J is TRBJ2-3, with D perhaps TRBD1 or TRBD2 (6 bases each). CDR1 is SGHRS and CDR2 is YFSETQ in the germline V gene. V was cut by 3 bases and J by 3 bases, with 17 bases left in between. This CDR3 comprises 16 residues. CDR3 loop: CASSSETRGNTDTQYF. DNA for the CDR3: TGCGCCAGCAGCTCGGAGACTAGGGGGAATACAGATACGCAGTATTTT.

This clonotype came up many times. The V call is TRBV25-1, the J call TRBJ2-1; the D gene could be TRBD1 or TRBD2 (5 bases each). Trimming stripped 2 bases from V and 0 bases from J, with 5 bases between. The CDR3 is 14 amino acids. The germline V gene has CDR1 MGHDK and CDR2 SYGVNS. The DNA of the CDR3 is TGTGCCAGCAGTGAAGGGGGCTCCTACAATGAGCAGTTCTTC. Amino acids: CASSEGGSYNEQFF. Based on the CDR3 plus reference TRBV25-1 and TRBJ2-1, the full variable domain is EADIYQTPRYLVIGTGKKITLECSQTMGHDKMYWYQQDPGMELHLIHYSYGVNSTEKGDLSSESTVSRIRTEHFPLTLESARPSHTSQYLCASSEGGSYNEQFFGPGTRLTVL.

This clonotype was found a few times. The J gene is TRBJ1-5, the V gene TRBV19; D is possibly TRBD1 (5 bases). Trimming removed 7 bases from V and 2 bases from J, with 15 bases in between. Germline CDR1 and CDR2: LNHDA and SQIVND (reference sequence). The CDR3 is made up of 15 amino acids. CDR3 coding DNA: TGTGCCAGTACCGTCACCTCCAGGGGCAATCAGCCCCAGCATTTT. Amino acid sequence: CASTVTSRGNQPQHF. The full variable domain, its missing parts supplied by reference TRBV19 and TRBJ1-5, is DGGITQSPKYLFRKEGQNVTLSCEQNLNHDAMYWYRQDPGQGLRLIYYSQIVNDFQKGDIAEGYSVSREKKESFPLTVTSAQKNPTAFYLCASTVTSRGNQPQHFGDGTRLSIL.

A remark on this clonotype: Possible read error: a much larger clone is one base away. The V gene is TRBV5-1, the J gene TRBJ2-3, with 8 bases matching TRBD1. There are 15 residues in the CDR3. The germline V gene has CDR1 SGHRS and CDR2 YFSETQ. CDR3: CASSQTGVATDKQYF. In nucleotides, the CDR3 is TGCGCCAGCAGCCAGACAGGGGTAGCGACAGATAAGCAGTATTTT.

As to this clonotype: This may arise from a read error, as a much more abundant clone is one base away. This chain connects TRBV12-3 or TRBV12-4 to TRBJ1-4; TRBD1 aligns across 7 bases. This CDR3 is 15 amino acids long. CDR3: CVSSPGGRGSEKLFF. CDR3 in DNA: TGTGTCAGCAGCCCGGGGGGCAGGGGGAGCGAAAAACTGTTTTTT.

The chain has TRBV6-2 or TRBV6-3 and TRBJ2-7; 12 bases match TRBD2. The CDR3 length is 16 residues. Germline V gene data show CDR1 as MNHEY and CDR2 as SVGEGT. With V trimmed by 6 bases and J by 3 bases, 9 bases remained unmatched. CDR3: CASSRGTSGLNYEQYF. CDR3 bases: TGTGCCAGCAGCAGGGGGACTAGCGGGCTGAACTACGAGCAGTACTTC.

This clonotype was picked up one time. This chain joins TRBV6-1 and TRBJ1-5; D gene uncertain. V gave up 4 bases and J gave up 1 base, with 11 bases separating them. The CDR3 consists of 15 residues. Germline V CDR1 and CDR2: MNHNS, SASEGT. This CDR3 reads CASSAGVGSNQPQHF. DNA for the CDR3: TGTGCCAGCAGTGCGGGAGTGGGGAGCAATCAGCCCCAGCATTTT.

This clonotype occurred many times. CDR3 loop: CSARDGGSNEKLFF. The DNA of the CDR3 is TGCAGTGCTAGAGATGGAGGTTCTAATGAAAAACTGTTTTTT. The chain uses TRBV20-1 and TRBJ1-4; D not resolved. V was clipped by 0 bases and J by 3 bases, with 8 bases between them. Germline V gene sequence: CDR1 DFQATT, CDR2 SNEGSKA (reference sequence). This CDR3 has 14 residues.

This clonotype has just a few counts. The chain uses TRBV14 and TRBJ1-4; D is perhaps TRBD1 (5 bases). V dropped 1 base and J dropped 8 bases, with 14 bases sitting between them. The CDR3 loop spans 15 amino acids. Germline lookup yields CDR1 SGHDN and CDR2 FVKESK. CDR3 in DNA: TGTGCCAGCAGCCAAGTTGGGGCTACCAGGGAAAAACTGTTTTTT. Its translation: CASSQVGATREKLFF.